The 32 T cell receptor beta chains reported below all come from one sample, sequenced in a study of blood T cell repertoires in COVID-19. Sequenced by immunoSEQ multiplex PCR; TCRdb stores in-frame clones only, minus some. The table lists approximately 60,000 clones, approximately 93% of them singletons, with about 3% in the top ten. The sequencing sample was made of peripheral blood. The receptors originated from a man aged 65 to 79 with active COVID-19.

This clone has a single count. This chain uses TRBV5-1 with TRBJ2-1; tentative D call: TRBD2 (6 bases). Looked up from germline, CDR1 is SGHRS and CDR2 is YFSETQ. This CDR3 has 16 amino acids. Deletions cut 2 bases from V and 0 bases from J, with 12 bases between. CDR3 sequence (DNA): TGCGCCAGCAGCTTTTATGGGGGGAGCTCCTACAATGAGCAGTTCTTC. As protein: CASSFYGGSSYNEQFF.

The chain uses TRBV29-1 and TRBJ2-5; D is perhaps TRBD1 (5 bases). V dropped 6 bases and J dropped 2 bases, with 19 bases sitting between them. The CDR3 has 15 amino acids. In germline, CDR1 is SQVTM, CDR2 ANQGSEA. CDR3 in DNA: TGCAGCGTACCCGCCGGTCAGGGTAGTCAAGAGACCCAGTACTTC. It yields the protein CSVPAGQGSQETQYF.

The chain couples TRBV6-5 to TRBJ1-5; D is uncertain. Between the trimmed V and J ends, which lost 4 bases and 5 bases, there was a span of 15 bases. Germline V lookup: CDR1 MNHEY, CDR2 SVGAGI. This CDR3 is built from 15 residues. CDR3 amino acids: CASSLNGGTHQPQHF. The CDR3 DNA sequence: TGTGCCAGCAGTTTAAACGGAGGTACGCATCAGCCCCAGCATTTT.

This chain joins TRBV25-1 and TRBJ2-1; D unclear. This CDR3 comprises 13 residues. Germline V gene sequence: CDR1 MGHDK, CDR2 SYGVNS. V was clipped by 3 bases and J by 6 bases, with 9 bases between them. CDR3 sequence reads: CASSDIEVNEQFF. CDR3 DNA: TGTGCCAGCAGTGATATAGAGGTCAATGAGCAGTTCTTC.

The CDR3 coding sequence is TGTGCCAGCAGCTTGGCTACAGGGGCTAGCACAGATACGCAGTATTTT. This gives the protein CASSLATGASTDTQYF. The V call is TRBV7-8, the J call TRBJ2-3; TRBD1 matches at 7 bases. Germline CDR1 and CDR2: SGHVS and FQNEAQ. The V segment lost 3 bases and the J segment 0 bases; nucleotides outside the gene matches: 6. This CDR3 is 16 amino acids long.

J is TRBJ1-1 and V is TRBV7-2; D might be TRBD1 (5 bases). With 8 bases removed from V and 1 base from J, the gap between germline ends came to 11 bases. The V gene's germline CDR1 is SGHTA and CDR2 FQGNSA. The CDR3 covers 13 residues. The CDR3 is CASWGLQNTEAFF. The CDR3, as DNA: TGTGCCAGCTGGGGACTCCAGAACACTGAAGCTTTCTTT.

V is TRBV5-1 and J is TRBJ2-2; TRBD2 is a possible D gene (7 bases). Germline V lookup: CDR1 SGHRS, CDR2 YFSETQ. The CDR3 has 17 amino acids. Trimming shortened V by 8 bases and J by 2 bases, and 22 bases separated the two germline ends. The CDR3 DNA reads as TGCGCCAGAAGGTGTGCCGGGCGGGGGCTAAACACCGGGGAGCTGTTTTTT. It encodes CARRCAGRGLNTGELFF.

J is TRBJ2-3 and V is TRBV6-5; possibly TRBD2 for D (6 bases). CDR3 length: 14 residues. Germline V gene lookup returns CDR1 MNHEY and CDR2 SVGAGI. V was clipped by 7 bases and J by 0 bases, with 11 bases between them. CDR3 amino acids: CASKTGTSTDTQYF. The CDR3 DNA reads TGTGCCAGCAAAACGGGGACTAGCACAGATACGCAGTATTTT.

This clone occurred once. The chain joins TRBV27 to TRBJ2-1; tentatively, D is TRBD2 (5 bases). The length of the CDR3 is 14 residues. Germline V CDR1 and CDR2: MNHEY, SMNVEV (reference sequence). Trimming shortened V by 2 bases and J by 14 bases, and 19 bases separated the two germline ends. The CDR3 bases are TGTGCCAGCAGTTTAATAGTTTACGAAGGACTCGAGTTCTTC. Translating gives CASSLIVYEGLEFF.

The rearrangement uses TRBV5-5 and TRBJ1-1, with D possibly TRBD1 on 5 matching bases. The length of the CDR3 is 18 residues. Between the trimmed V and J ends, which lost 2 bases and 0 bases, there was a span of 20 bases. The germline V gene has CDR1 SGHKS and CDR2 YYEKEE (reference sequence). CDR3 sequence: CASSLILGQQIMNTEAFF. The DNA for the CDR3 is TGTGCCAGCAGCTTAATTTTGGGGCAGCAAATTATGAACACTGAAGCTTTCTTT. The whole variable domain, filled in from reference TRBV5-5 and TRBJ1-1, reads DAGVTQSPTHLIKTRGQQVTLRCSPISGHKSVSWYQQVLGQGPQFIFQYYEKEERGRGNFPDRFSARQFPNYSSELNVNALLLGDSALYLCASSLILGQQIMNTEAFFGQGTRLTVV.

The rearrangement uses TRBV24-1 and TRBJ2-2; TRBD1 matches at 9 bases. In germline, CDR1 is KGHDR, CDR2 SFDVKD. The ends lost 6 bases at V and 3 bases at J; junction bases unmatched: 7. The CDR3 loop spans 16 amino acids. The CDR3 loop is CATSKTGGEYTGELFF. Here the CDR3 DNA reads TGTGCCACCAGTAAAACAGGGGGCGAGTACACCGGGGAGCTGTTTTTT.

V usage is TRBV25-1 and J usage is TRBJ1-1; perhaps TRBD1 as D (5 bases). Per germline, CDR1 MGHDK and CDR2 SYGVNS. There are 15 residues in the CDR3. Trimming pared 3 bases from V and 6 bases from J, leaving 17 bases between. The CDR3 reads CASSEGLGGTPEAFF. DNA for the CDR3: TGTGCCAGCAGTGAGGGGCTAGGAGGGACCCCTGAAGCTTTCTTT.

The chain recombines TRBV7-9 with TRBJ1-6; D ambiguous. V shed 0 bases and J shed 7 bases, with 10 bases lying between them. The CDR3 contains 15 residues. Germline V gives CDR1 SEHNR, CDR2 FQNEAQ (reference sequence). The CDR3 sequence is CASSLAGRRNSPLHF. In DNA, the CDR3 is TGTGCCAGCAGCTTAGCCGGGAGGAGGAATTCACCCCTCCACTTT. Looking up the rest from reference TRBV7-9 and TRBJ1-6 gives the full variable domain: DTGVSQNPRHKITKRGQNVTFRCDPISEHNRLYWYRQTLGQGPEFLTYFQNEAQLEKSRLLSDRFSAERPKGSFSTLEIQRTEQGDSAMYLCASSLAGRRNSPLHFGNGTRLTVT.

This chain links TRBV12-5 with TRBJ1-1, with 9 bases that match TRBD1. The V gene's germline CDR1 is LGHNT and CDR2 FRNRAP. CDR3 size: 15 residues. V lost 3 bases, J lost 5 bases, and 7 bases stayed unmatched. The CDR3 region has the DNA TGTGCTAGTGGTTTAGGACAGGGGACAAAAACTGAAGCTTTCTTT. Amino acid sequence: CASGLGQGTKTEAFF. The complete variable domain, with remaining parts taken from reference TRBV12-5 and TRBJ1-1, reads DARVTQTPRHKVTEMGQEVTMRCQPILGHNTVFWYRQTMMQGLELLAYFRNRAPLDDSGMPKDRFSAEMPDATLATLKIQPSEPRDSAVYFCASGLGQGTKTEAFFGQGTRLTVV.

This clone was detected only once. The chain links TRBV7-2 to TRBJ1-4; 7 nucleotides align to TRBD1. Unmatched junction bases numbered 5, after V lost 1 base and J lost 3 bases. The CDR3 spans 16 residues. Germline-derived CDR1 and CDR2 are SGHTA and FQGNSA. Here the CDR3 DNA reads TGTGCCAGCAGCTTAGTAAGGGGGACAGCTAATGAAAAACTGTTTTTT. Amino acid sequence: CASSLVRGTANEKLFF. The full variable domain, in which reference TRBV7-2 and TRBJ1-4 provide the parts outside the CDR3, is GAGVSQSPSNKVTEKGKDVELRCDPISGHTALYWYRQSLGQGLEFLIYFQGNSAPDKSGLPSDRFSAERTGGSVSTLTIQRTQQEDSAVYLCASSLVRGTANEKLFFGSGTQLSVL.

V and J are TRBV5-3 and TRBJ2-3; TRBD1 is a possible D gene (5 bases). TRBV5-3 is sorted into the ORF group, with uncertain function. The CDR3 is 16 amino acids. V lost 1 base and J 2 bases, leaving 14 bases between the germline ends. CDR3: CARSLTTGQNTDTQYF. DNA of the CDR3: TGTGCCAGAAGCTTGACAACAGGTCAAAACACAGATACGCAGTATTTT.

The V call is TRBV3-1 (or the pseudogene TRBV3-2), the J call TRBJ1-1, with TRBD1 identical over 8 bases. CDR1 LGHDT and CDR2 YNNKEL come from the germline V gene (reference sequence). The CDR3 covers 19 residues. V dropped 0 bases and J dropped 6; count of bases not matched to a gene: 18. The CDR3, as DNA: TGTGCCAGCAGCCAAGAAAACCGTTGGGCAGGGGGCAGTTTGGCTGAAGCTTTCTTT. It codes for CASSQENRWAGGSLAEAFF.

This chain connects TRBV9 to TRBJ1-1; TRBD1 matches 9 bases. The CDR3 contains 15 residues. Trimming removed 3 bases from V and 3 bases from J; junction bases left unmatched: 6. Germline CDR1 and CDR2: SGDLS and YYNGEE. The CDR3 reads CASSARQGVDTEAFF. CDR3 DNA sequence: TGTGCCAGCAGCGCAAGACAGGGGGTGGACACTGAAGCTTTCTTT.

J is TRBJ2-3 and V is TRBV11-3; possible D gene TRBD2, 7 bases. Between the trimmed V and J ends, which lost 2 bases and 3 bases, there was a span of 12 bases. CDR1 SGHNT and CDR2 YENEEA come from the germline V gene. This CDR3 contains 15 residues. The CDR3 protein is CASSLSRGLTDTQYF. CDR3 coding DNA: TGTGCCAGCAGCTTATCGCGGGGGCTGACAGATACGCAGTATTTT.

The chain has TRBV5-1 and TRBJ2-1; 7 bases agree with TRBD2. The CDR3 length is 15 residues. Trimming at V came to 2 bases and at J to 2 bases, leaving 4 bases not matched to a gene. Germline lookup yields CDR1 SGHRS and CDR2 YFSETQ. CDR3 bases: TGCGCCAGCAGCTTAAGCGGGGAGGCCTACAATGAGCAGTTCTTC. Translating it yields CASSLSGEAYNEQFF.

This clone showed up just a few times. The gene calls are TRBV29-1 and TRBJ2-5; 7 nucleotides match TRBD2. There are 15 residues in the CDR3. The V segment lost 3 bases and the J segment 5 bases; nucleotides outside the gene matches: 12. Germline CDR1 and CDR2: SQVTM and ANQGSEA. CDR3 sequence reads: CSVEPGGGEGETQYF. The CDR3 nucleotides read TGCAGCGTTGAGCCAGGTGGCGGGGAGGGGGAGACCCAGTACTTC.

The V gene is TRBV5-1, the J gene TRBJ2-5; D is unclear. Trimming took off 1 base at V and 4 bases at J, with 8 bases between the two ends. CDR1 and CDR2 (germline): SGHRS, YFSETQ. This CDR3 spans 13 amino acids. The CDR3 coding sequence is TGCGCCAGCAGCTTGACTACCTCAGAGACCCAGTACTTC. It translates to CASSLTTSETQYF.

The chain has TRBV19 and TRBJ1-1; TRBD1 matches at 11 bases. The V gene's germline CDR1 is LNHDA and CDR2 SQIVND (reference sequence). The trim removed 6 bases at V and 5 bases at J, leaving 5 bases unmatched. The CDR3 consists of 14 residues. CDR3: CASSGQGARTEAFF. The CDR3 DNA follows: TGTGCCAGTAGCGGACAGGGGGCAAGGACTGAAGCTTTCTTT.

The gene calls are TRBV5-1 and TRBJ2-3; TRBD1 might be the D (5 bases). Between the trimmed V and J ends, which lost 0 bases and 0 bases, there was a span of 8 bases. From germline, CDR1 is SGHRS and CDR2 YFSETQ. The CDR3 has 15 residues. The CDR3 reads CASSLVGASTDTQYF. CDR3 in DNA: TGCGCCAGCAGCTTGGTAGGGGCTAGCACAGATACGCAGTATTTT.

The chain uses TRBV3-1 (or the pseudogene TRBV3-2) and TRBJ1-1; a weak D match, TRBD1 (5 bases). This CDR3 has 12 amino acids. V was shortened by 10 bases and J by 6 bases, with 15 bases between the two germline ends. The germline gives CDR1 LGHDT, CDR2 YNNKEL (reference sequence). This CDR3 reads CATTGGSPEAFF. CDR3 DNA sequence: TGTGCCACCACCGGGGGGTCTCCTGAAGCTTTCTTT.

The chain combines TRBV10-3 with TRBJ1-3; 7 bases align to TRBD1. V shed 11 bases and J 0 bases; nucleotides not matched to a gene: 7. CDR1 and CDR2 from the germline V gene are ENHRY and SYGVKD. The CDR3 spans 14 residues. The CDR3 nucleotides read TGTGCCGCCTCCAGGGGGACCTCTGGAAACACCATATATTTT. As protein: CAASRGTSGNTIYF.

V usage is TRBV19 and J usage is TRBJ1-2; D is perhaps TRBD1 (6 bases). The germline V gene has CDR1 LNHDA and CDR2 SQIVND (reference sequence). V dropped 4 bases and J dropped 7 bases, with 13 bases sitting between them. The CDR3 is 13 residues long. For the CDR3, the DNA is TGTGCCAGTAGTAGGAACAGGGAACTTGGCTACACCTTC. Amino acid sequence: CASSRNRELGYTF.

V gene TRBV7-2 combines with J gene TRBJ2-5, with D perhaps TRBD2 (6 bases). CDR1 and CDR2 from the germline V gene are SGHTA and FQGNSA. Trimming took off 1 base at V and 4 bases at J, with 16 bases between the two ends. This CDR3 comprises 16 residues. CDR3 protein: CASSLGWGGVTETQYF. The CDR3 region has the DNA TGTGCCAGCAGCTTAGGCTGGGGAGGCGTAACAGAGACCCAGTACTTC.

The gene calls are TRBV19 and TRBJ2-7, with a weak D call TRBD2 (5 bases). This CDR3 is 15 amino acids long. V lost 3 bases to trimming and J lost 2 bases, with 14 bases between them. CDR1 and CDR2 (germline): LNHDA, SQIVND (reference sequence). The CDR3 loop reads CASSMAGTGAYEQYF. CDR3 nucleotides: TGTGCCAGTAGTATGGCAGGAACCGGGGCCTACGAGCAGTACTTC.

The V call is TRBV6-5, the J call TRBJ1-3; D may be TRBD1 (6 bases). The V end was cut by 4 bases, the J end by 1 base, with 11 bases between. There are 15 residues in the CDR3. Germline V gene sequence: CDR1 MNHEY, CDR2 SVGAGI. The CDR3 spells CASSSPTGSGNTIYF. The DNA of the CDR3 is TGTGCCAGCAGTTCTCCTACAGGGTCTGGAAACACCATATATTTT.

The chain employs TRBV5-4 and TRBJ2-3, with 11 bases identical to TRBD2. Germline loops: CDR1 SGHNT, CDR2 YYREEE (reference sequence). V lost 4 bases, J lost 5 bases, and 12 bases stayed unmatched. There are 17 residues in the CDR3. The CDR3 DNA reads TGTGCCAGCAGCCGGGGAGTAGCGGGGGGGCTGGGAGATACGCAGTATTTT. It translates to CASSRGVAGGLGDTQYF. The full variable domain, with the rest looked up from reference TRBV5-4 and TRBJ2-3, is ETGVTQSPTHLIKTRGQQVTLRCSSQSGHNTVSWYQQALGQGPQFIFQYYREEENGRGNFPPRFSGLQFPNYSSELNVNALELDDSALYLCASSRGVAGGLGDTQYFGPGTRLTVL.

Remarks on this clone: At one end the junction does not follow the germline gene, possibly because of a read error. This chain's CDR3 is CASSLAGLGGLDF. The CDR3 coding sequence is TGTGCCAGCAGCTTAGCGGGGCTGGGGGGTCTGGATTTT. This chain uses TRBV7-8 with TRBJ1-3, with D possibly being TRBD1 (5 bases). CDR1 is SGHVS, CDR2 FQNEAQ, per germline. The CDR3 consists of 13 residues.